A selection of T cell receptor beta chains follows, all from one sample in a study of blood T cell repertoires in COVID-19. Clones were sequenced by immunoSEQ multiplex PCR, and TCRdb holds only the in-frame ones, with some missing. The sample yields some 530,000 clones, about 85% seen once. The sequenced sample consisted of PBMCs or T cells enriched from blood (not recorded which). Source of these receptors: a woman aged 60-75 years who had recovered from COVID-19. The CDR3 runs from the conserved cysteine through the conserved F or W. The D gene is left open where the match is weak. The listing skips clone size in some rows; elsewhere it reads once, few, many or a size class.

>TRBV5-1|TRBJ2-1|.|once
CASSLGSFRGGDEQFF
TGCGCCAGCAGCTTGGGGTCTTTTCGAGGAGGCGATGAGCAGTTCTTC
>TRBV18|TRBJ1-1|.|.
CASSPKGVNTEAFF
TGTGCCAGCTCACCAAAGGGAGTGAACACTGAAGCTTTCTTT
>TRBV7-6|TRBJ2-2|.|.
CASSLGPQGNTGELFF
TGTGCCAGCAGCTTAGGTCCACAGGGGAACACCGGGGAGCTGTTTTTT
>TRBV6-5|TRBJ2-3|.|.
CASTSRSTDTQYF
TGTGCCAGCACGTCGCGTAGCACAGATACGCAGTATTTT
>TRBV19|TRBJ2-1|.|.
CASRSTDRSNEQFF
TGTGCCAGTCGATCTACCGACAGGTCTAATGAGCAGTTCTTC
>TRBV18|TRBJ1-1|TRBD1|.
CASSTGGNTEAFF
TGTGCCAGCTCAACAGGGGGGAACACTGAAGCTTTCTTT
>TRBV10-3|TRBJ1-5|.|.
CAISESGGKSNQPQHF
TGTGCCATCAGTGAGTCGGGGGGGAAAAGCAATCAGCCCCAGCATTTT
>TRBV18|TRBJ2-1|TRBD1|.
CASSPRQGSSYNEQFF
TGTGCCAGCTCACCTCGACAGGGAAGCTCCTACAATGAGCAGTTCTTC
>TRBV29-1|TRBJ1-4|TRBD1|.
CSVTTRTGGSLTNEKLFF
TGCAGCGTTACTACCAGGACAGGGGGATCGTTGACTAATGAAAAACTGTTTTTT
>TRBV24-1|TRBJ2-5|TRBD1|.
CATSDRRGMETQYF
TGTGCCACCAGTGATCGCAGGGGGATGGAGACCCAGTACTTC
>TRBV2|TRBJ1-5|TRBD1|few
CASRPGQGFGPQHF
TGTGCCAGCAGGCCAGGACAGGGCTTCGGGCCCCAGCATTTT
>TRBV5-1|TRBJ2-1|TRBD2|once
CASSLSRSGGANYNEQFF
TGCGCCAGCAGCTTGAGCAGGAGCGGGGGGGCAAACTACAATGAGCAGTTCTTC
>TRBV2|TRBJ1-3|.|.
CASSDRVGNTIYF
TGTGCCAGCAGTGACAGGGTCGGAAACACCATATATTTT
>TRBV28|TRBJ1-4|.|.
CASSLSGEKLFF
TGTGCCAGCAGTTTATCAGGAGAAAAACTGTTTTTT
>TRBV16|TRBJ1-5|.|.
CASSQSRRESNQPQHF
TGTGCCAGCAGCCAATCGAGGAGGGAAAGCAATCAGCCCCAGCATTTT
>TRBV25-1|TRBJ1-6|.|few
CASSEFGGVGSPLHF
TGTGCCAGCAGTGAATTCGGGGGAGTTGGTTCACCCCTCCACTTT
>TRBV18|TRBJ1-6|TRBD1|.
CASSPGTGTNSPLHF
TGTGCCAGCTCACCAGGGACAGGAACGAATTCACCCCTCCACTTT
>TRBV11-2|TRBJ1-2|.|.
CASTLENYGYTF
TGTGCCAGCACCCTTGAGAACTATGGCTACACCTTC
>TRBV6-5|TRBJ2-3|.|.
CASRVFGVDTQYF
TGTGCCAGCCGAGTCTTCGGGGTGGATACGCAGTATTTT
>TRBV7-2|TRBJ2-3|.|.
CASSLEAGESTDTQYF
TGTGCCAGCAGCTTAGAGGCGGGCGAGAGCACAGATACGCAGTATTTT
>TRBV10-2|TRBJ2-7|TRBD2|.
CASAGLILYEQYF
TGCGCCAGCGCGGGACTAATCCTCTACGAGCAGTACTTC
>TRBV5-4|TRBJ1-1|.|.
CASSSTLNTEAFF
TGTGCCAGCAGCTCTACTTTGAACACTGAAGCTTTCTTT
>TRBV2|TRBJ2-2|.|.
CASSDTTANTGELFF
TGTGCCAGCAGTGATACGACAGCGAACACCGGGGAGCTGTTTTTT